The 18 T cell receptor beta chains below all came from one sample that was sequenced in a study of blood T cell repertoires in COVID-19. Profiled with immunoSEQ multiplex PCR; TCRdb holds only in-frame clones, not every one. The table lists about 270,000 clones, roughly 85% of them singletons. Sequencing used PBMCs or T cells enriched from blood (not recorded which). The receptors shown here come from a woman aged 50 to 65 with acute COVID-19.

V is TRBV30 and J is TRBJ1-1, with 9 bases fitting TRBD1. From germline, CDR1 is GTSNPN and CDR2 SVGIG (reference sequence). J gave up 5 bases and V 2 bases, and 6 bases lay outside the gene matches. This CDR3 region has 14 residues. The CDR3 bases are TGTGCCTGGAGTACCGGACAGGGGAGGACTGAAGCTTTCTTT. This translates into CAWSTGQGRTEAFF.

The count of this clone is one. The rearrangement joins TRBV7-9 to TRBJ1-1; D ambiguous. Germline V gives CDR1 SEHNR, CDR2 FQNEAQ (reference sequence). The CDR3 extends over 13 amino acids. V was shortened by 7 bases and J by 1 base, with 10 bases between the two germline ends. CDR3 nucleotide sequence: TGTGCCAGCACGCGTACCGGGAACACTGAAGCTTTCTTT. It translates to CASTRTGNTEAFF. Complete variable domain (other parts from reference TRBV7-9 and TRBJ1-1): DTGVSQNPRHKITKRGQNVTFRCDPISEHNRLYWYRQTLGQGPEFLTYFQNEAQLEKSRLLSDRFSAERPKGSFSTLEIQRTEQGDSAMYLCASTRTGNTEAFFGQGTRLTVV.

The chain carries TRBV4-1 and TRBJ1-1; TRBD1 matches at 11 bases. V dropped 4 bases and J dropped 1; count of bases not matched to a gene: 11. This CDR3 is built from 18 residues. Germline V CDR1 and CDR2: MGHRA, YSYEKL. The chain's CDR3 is CASSLSGTGGHQNTEAFF. The CDR3 bases are TGCGCCAGCAGCCTCTCCGGGACAGGGGGTCACCAGAACACTGAAGCTTTCTTT.

The chain carries TRBV19 and TRBJ1-2; D remains unclear. The CDR3 is 13 amino acids. Trimming left V 9 bases short and J 3 bases short, with 14 bases between. The germline CDR1 and CDR2 sequences are LNHDA and SQIVND (reference sequence). The CDR3 loop reads CASTDADDYGYTF. The CDR3 DNA reads TGTGCCAGCACCGACGCGGATGACTATGGCTACACCTTC.

J is TRBJ1-2 and V is TRBV27; maybe TRBD1 (6 bases). Germline assignment: CDR1 MNHEY and CDR2 SMNVEV (reference sequence). The CDR3 contains 16 residues. V gave up 3 bases and J gave up 3 bases, with 17 bases separating them. CDR3 sequence (DNA): TGTGCCAGCAGTTTCTCCCCCGGACAGAGGCACTATGGCTACACCTTC. Its translation: CASSFSPGQRHYGYTF.

V is TRBV7-2 and J is TRBJ2-4, with D tentatively TRBD1 (5 bases). Trimming left V 6 bases short and J 10 bases short, with 10 bases between. The CDR3 runs to 11 residues. Per the germline V gene, CDR1 is SGHTA and CDR2 is FQGNSA. For the CDR3, the DNA is TGTGCCAGCAGGCCTGACAGAATTCAGTACTTC. Amino acid sequence: CASRPDRIQYF.

This chain links TRBV5-4 with TRBJ2-1, with D possibly being TRBD1 (6 bases). This CDR3 has 13 residues. Germline V CDR1 and CDR2: SGHNT, YYREEE (reference sequence). V lost 4 bases to trimming and J lost 4 bases, with 9 bases between them. The CDR3 DNA reads as TGTGCCAGCAGCAGCACAGGGTACAATGAGCAGTTCTTC. Its translation: CASSSTGYNEQFF.

The rearrangement links TRBV11-3 to TRBJ2-2; 7 bases map to TRBD1. J gave up 4 bases and V 4 bases, and 3 bases lay outside the gene matches. In germline, CDR1 is SGHNT, CDR2 YENEEA. The CDR3 is 14 residues long. The CDR3 sequence: CASSSGQITGELFF. The CDR3 coding sequence is TGTGCCAGCAGCTCGGGACAGATCACCGGGGAGCTGTTTTTT.

The CDR3 reads CASKQARTGELFF. CDR3 nucleotides: TGTGCCAGTAAACAGGCGCGGACCGGGGAGCTGTTTTTT. This chain uses TRBV19 with TRBJ2-2; TRBD1 is a possible D gene (5 bases). This CDR3 comprises 13 residues. V dropped 7 bases and J dropped 5 bases, with 11 bases sitting between them. Germline values: CDR1 LNHDA, CDR2 SQIVND (reference sequence).

The count of this clone is one. The gene calls are TRBV30 and TRBJ2-7, with 7 bases matching TRBD1. Germline trimming cut 4 bases from V and 12 bases from J; bases unmatched to any gene: 15. Germline V gene sequence: CDR1 GTSNPN, CDR2 SVGIG (reference sequence). The CDR3 is made up of 13 amino acids. CDR3 in amino acids: CAWTAGTDRTPYF. The CDR3 DNA sequence: TGTGCCTGGACGGCCGGGACAGATAGAACCCCGTACTTC.

The chain has TRBV6-1 and TRBJ1-5; 9 bases align to TRBD1. V was pared by 7 bases and J by 0 bases, with 4 bases of the junction left unmatched. The CDR3 sequence is 15 residues long. Germline assignment: CDR1 MNHNS and CDR2 SASEGT. CDR3 protein: CASTTGGYSNQPQHF. The CDR3, as DNA: TGTGCCAGCACGACAGGGGGTTATAGCAATCAGCCCCAGCATTTT.

The J gene is TRBJ1-2, the V gene TRBV13; D is perhaps TRBD1 (5 bases). Trimming removed 1 base at V and 4 bases at J, with 10 bases between. The CDR3 has 14 residues. Germline V CDR1 and CDR2: PRHDT, FYEKMQ (reference sequence). The CDR3 here is CASSLEGISYGYTF. In nucleotides, the CDR3 is TGTGCCAGCAGCTTAGAGGGGATCAGCTATGGCTACACCTTC.

This rearrangement joins TRBV7-8 to TRBJ1-6; perhaps TRBD1 as D (6 bases). The CDR3 contains 16 residues. The V and J ends lost 1 base and 5 bases respectively, with 12 bases between them. Germline V gene data show CDR1 as SGHVS and CDR2 as FQNEAQ. This chain's CDR3 is CASSLGTVINNSPLHF. The CDR3 DNA sequence: TGTGCCAGCAGCTTAGGGACAGTAATTAATAATTCACCCCTCCACTTT. The variable domain in full, completed from reference TRBV7-8 and TRBJ1-6, reads GAGVSQSPRYKVAKRGQDVALRCDPISGHVSLFWYQQALGQGPEFLTYFQNEAQLDKSGLPSDRFFAERPEGSVSTLKIQRTQQEDSAVYLCASSLGTVINNSPLHFGNGTRLTVT.

The gene calls are TRBV28 and TRBJ1-1; TRBD1 agrees at 8 bases. V gave up 5 bases and J gave up 1 base; unmatched junction bases: 3. The CDR3 consists of 14 residues. CDR1 is MDHEN, CDR2 SYDVKM, per germline. CDR3 loop: CASSTTGGNTEAFF. In nucleotides, the CDR3 is TGTGCCAGCAGTACCACAGGGGGGAACACTGAAGCTTTCTTT.

The rearrangement links TRBV9 to TRBJ2-6, with 9 bases identical to TRBD1. Germline V gene sequence: CDR1 SGDLS, CDR2 YYNGEE. The CDR3 has 18 residues. Losses at the gene ends were 3 bases for V and 0 bases for J; bases not matched to a gene: 7. The CDR3 spells CASSAPGQGLSGANVLTF. CDR3 nucleotides: TGTGCCAGCAGCGCGCCGGGACAGGGTCTCTCTGGGGCCAACGTCCTGACTTTC.

The chain carries TRBV20-1 and TRBJ2-1, with a possible D match to TRBD2 (6 bases). The CDR3 runs 14 residues. Germline CDR1 is DFQATT and CDR2 is SNEGSKA (reference sequence). Trimming left V 3 bases short and J 3 bases short, with 12 bases between. The CDR3 region is CSASNGLSYNEQFF. Written as DNA, the CDR3 is TGCAGTGCTAGTAACGGACTAAGCTACAATGAGCAGTTCTTC.

This clone appeared a few times. CDR3 sequence (DNA): TGTGCCAGCAGTTTTGCCAGTAATGAAAAACTGTTTTTT. It yields the protein CASSFASNEKLFF. The chain joins TRBV27 to TRBJ1-4; D not resolved. Germline V gene data show CDR1 as MNHEY and CDR2 as SMNVEV (reference sequence). Trimming left V 3 bases short and J 4 bases short, with 6 bases between. The CDR3 length is 13 residues.

The V gene is TRBV7-8, the J gene TRBJ1-1, with TRBD1 matching over 8 bases. Germline CDR1 and CDR2: SGHVS and FQNEAQ. Trimming took 5 bases from V and 1 from J; bases not matched to a gene: 3. The CDR3 contains 14 residues. The CDR3 is CASSRQGTNTEAFF. In nucleotides, the CDR3 is TGTGCCAGCAGCCGACAGGGGACGAACACTGAAGCTTTCTTT.